The rows below give T cell receptor beta chains drawn from one sample of a study of CD4 T cells in relation to SARS-CoV-2 and coronaviruses. TCRdb keeps only in-frame clones here, not all; method: immunoSEQ multiplex PCR. The sample gives some 16,000 clones, around 82% of which show up once; around 9.1% is in the top ten. These receptors have no identified antigens. The specimen was CD4+ T cells from PBMCs, cultured in vitro. Every receptor here comes from a human donor in good health. The CDR3 runs from the conserved cysteine through the conserved F or W. D genes are given only for firm matches. The size entry is marked missing in some rows and otherwise reads once, few, many or a size class.

V gene: TRBV24-1; clone size: few; J gene: TRBJ2-7; D gene: -; CDR3 protein: CATKGSPREQYF; CDR3 DNA: TGTGCCACCAAGGGGTCACCTAGAGAGCAGTACTTC
V gene: TRBV29-1; clone size: -; J gene: TRBJ1-1; D gene: -; CDR3 protein: CSVEDRTVNTEAFF; CDR3 DNA: TGCAGCGTTGAAGATAGGACGGTGAACACTGAAGCTTTCTTT
V gene: TRBV30; clone size: once; J gene: TRBJ1-1; D gene: -; CDR3 protein: CAWSETSMNTEAFF; CDR3 DNA: TGTGCCTGGAGCGAAACTTCGATGAACACTGAAGCTTTCTTT
V gene: TRBV29-1; clone size: -; J gene: TRBJ1-2; D gene: -; CDR3 protein: CSVEEFNPEGVYGYTF; CDR3 DNA: TGCAGCGTTGAAGAGTTCAACCCGGAGGGGGTCTATGGCTACACCTTC
V gene: TRBV2; clone size: -; J gene: TRBJ2-4; D gene: TRBD1; CDR3 protein: CASNPTGKNIQYF; CDR3 DNA: TGTGCCAGCAACCCGACAGGGAAAAACATTCAGTACTTC
V gene: TRBV5-4; clone size: -; J gene: TRBJ2-5; D gene: TRBD1; CDR3 protein: CASSAGGSVQETQYF; CDR3 DNA: TGTGCCAGCAGCGCAGGGGGCAGTGTTCAAGAGACCCAGTACTTC
V gene: TRBV5-1; clone size: -; J gene: TRBJ2-4; D gene: TRBD1; CDR3 protein: CASRSQGGKNIQYF; CDR3 DNA: TGCGCCAGCAGGTCACAGGGGGGCAAAAACATTCAGTACTTC
V gene: TRBV11-2; clone size: -; J gene: TRBJ2-1; D gene: -; CDR3 protein: CAAGFYGRYNEQFF; CDR3 DNA: TGTGCCGCGGGGTTCTACGGGCGGTACAATGAGCAGTTCTTC
V gene: TRBV7-2; clone size: -; J gene: TRBJ2-3; D gene: TRBD2; CDR3 protein: CASSLETSGSTDTQYF; CDR3 DNA: TGTGCCAGCAGCTTAGAGACTAGCGGGAGCACAGATACGCAGTATTTT
V gene: TRBV19; clone size: -; J gene: TRBJ2-2; D gene: -; CDR3 protein: CASSFNGNTGELFF; CDR3 DNA: TGTGCCAGTAGCTTCAACGGGAACACCGGGGAGCTGTTTTTT
V gene: TRBV4-1; clone size: -; J gene: TRBJ1-6; D gene: -; CDR3 protein: CASSQESLLPLHF; CDR3 DNA: TGCGCCAGCAGCCAAGAATCCCTTCTACCCCTCCACTTT
V gene: TRBV15; clone size: -; J gene: TRBJ2-1; D gene: TRBD2; CDR3 protein: CATSRDKDSGNHNEQFF; CDR3 DNA: TGTGCCACCAGCAGAGATAAAGATAGCGGGAATCACAATGAGCAGTTCTTC
V gene: TRBV5-8; clone size: -; J gene: TRBJ2-5; D gene: -; CDR3 protein: CASSSYTSTQYF; CDR3 DNA: TGTGCCAGCAGCTCTTATACTTCGACCCAGTACTTC
V gene: TRBV3-1/TRBV3-2; clone size: -; J gene: TRBJ2-7; D gene: -; CDR3 protein: CASSQDVTTSYEQYF; CDR3 DNA: TGTGCCAGCAGCCAAGATGTGACAACCTCCTACGAGCAGTACTTC
V gene: TRBV7-9; clone size: -; J gene: TRBJ1-1; D gene: -; CDR3 protein: CASSYLNTEAFF; CDR3 DNA: TGTGCCAGCAGCTACCTTAACACTGAAGCTTTCTTT
V gene: TRBV2; clone size: -; J gene: TRBJ2-1; D gene: -; CDR3 protein: CASSEARDEQFF; CDR3 DNA: TGTGCCAGCAGTGAAGCCAGGGATGAGCAGTTCTTC
V gene: TRBV6-6; clone size: -; J gene: TRBJ2-7; D gene: TRBD1; CDR3 protein: CASSPTRGPSYEQYF; CDR3 DNA: TGTGCCAGCAGCCCAACCAGGGGGCCTTCCTACGAGCAGTACTTC